One and the same sample provided the 27 T cell receptor beta chains below, sequenced in a study of control samples from healthy donors and cancer patients. Only in-frame clones appear in the TCRdb table, and some are missing; sequencing was by immunoSEQ multiplex PCR. The top ten clones hold 1.2% to 1.5% of a sample with approximately 170,000 clones, 85% to 90% of them seen once. The sample consisted of blood. The receptors stem from a woman in her forties or fifties in good health.

This chain uses TRBV28 with TRBJ1-3; D gene uncertain. CDR3 length equals 13 residues. Germline V gene data show CDR1 as MDHEN and CDR2 as SYDVKM. V lost 6 bases, J lost 0 bases, and 6 bases lay in between. In nucleotides, the CDR3 is TGTGCCAGCAGCGGATTCTCTGGAAACACCATATATTTT. The encoded protein is CASSGFSGNTIYF.

The gene calls are TRBV30 and TRBJ1-3; 8 bases are a match to TRBD1. V lost 3 bases, J lost 0 bases, and 1 base stayed unmatched. The CDR3 is 14 amino acids. Looked up from germline, CDR1 is GTSNPN and CDR2 is SVGIG (reference sequence). The CDR3 region is CAWRDRVSGNTIYF. In DNA, the CDR3 is TGTGCCTGGAGGGACAGGGTCTCTGGAAACACCATATATTTT.

The rearrangement joins TRBV10-1 to TRBJ2-7; the match to TRBD1 covers 7 bases. The germline V gene encodes CDR1 WNHNN and CDR2 SYGVQD (reference sequence). CDR3 size: 14 residues. V dropped 6 bases and J dropped 3; count of bases not matched to a gene: 8. The DNA for the CDR3 is TGCGCCAGCAGAGTAGACAGGGCGGACTACGAGCAGTACTTC. It translates to CASRVDRADYEQYF.

V is TRBV4-2 and J is TRBJ2-1; 8 bases are shared with TRBD2. The junction had 8 bases not matched to a gene; V was cut back by 4 bases and J by 0 bases. This CDR3 spans 17 amino acids. In germline, CDR1 is LGHNA, CDR2 YNFKEQ. The CDR3 loop is CASSLPTSGSSYNEQFF. CDR3 bases: TGTGCCAGCAGCCTCCCGACGAGCGGGAGCTCCTACAATGAGCAGTTCTTC.

The chain joins TRBV7-2 to TRBJ2-3; 7 bases agree with TRBD2. CDR3 length: 13 amino acids. The V gene's germline CDR1 is SGHTA and CDR2 FQGNSA. J gave up 3 bases and V 7 bases, and 4 bases lay outside the gene matches. CDR3 protein: CASIGAGTDTQYF. DNA for the CDR3: TGTGCCAGCATAGGAGCGGGGACAGATACGCAGTATTTT.

The rearrangement joins TRBV19 to TRBJ2-7, with 9 nucleotides matching TRBD2. V gave up 5 bases and J gave up 4 bases; unmatched junction bases: 12. Germline CDR1 reads LNHDA; CDR2 reads SQIVND (reference sequence). The CDR3 is 16 amino acids. CDR3 region: CASSSLGRGRDYEQYF. In nucleotides, the CDR3 is TGTGCCAGTAGTTCCCTCGGTCGCGGGAGGGATTACGAGCAGTACTTC.

The rearrangement links TRBV7-9 to TRBJ2-7; perhaps TRBD1 as D (5 bases). The CDR3 totals 14 residues. The germline V and J ends were trimmed by 2 bases and 5 bases, with 13 bases remaining between them. Germline V gene data show CDR1 as SEHNR and CDR2 as FQNEAQ (reference sequence). CDR3 sequence reads: CASSLSQGFHEQYF. The CDR3 DNA follows: TGTGCCAGCAGCTTATCTCAGGGATTCCACGAGCAGTACTTC.

The chain links TRBV5-4 to TRBJ2-7; D perhaps matches TRBD2 (6 bases). The V gene lost 0 bases and the J gene lost 4 bases, with 11 bases spanning the gap. The CDR3 is 14 amino acids. Looked up from germline, CDR1 is SGHNT and CDR2 is YYREEE (reference sequence). In DNA, the CDR3 is TGTGCCAGCAGCTTGGGGCTAGCGAGATACGAGCAGTACTTC. Residues: CASSLGLARYEQYF.

The V and J genes are TRBV11-2 and TRBJ1-2; TRBD1 is a possible D gene (6 bases). V was clipped by 5 bases and J by 0 bases, with 16 bases between them. Germline assignment: CDR1 SGHAT and CDR2 FQNNGV. The CDR3 runs to 16 residues. The CDR3 DNA sequence: TGTGCCAGCAGCGGACAAAGGACAGCTTCTAACTATGGCTACACCTTC. Its protein is CASSGQRTASNYGYTF.

The J gene is TRBJ1-1, the V gene TRBV5-1; 9 positions match TRBD1. V was clipped by 4 bases and J by 2 bases; unmatched bases: 6. The V gene's germline CDR1 is SGHRS and CDR2 YFSETQ. This CDR3 spans 15 amino acids. CDR3 coding DNA: TGCGCCAGCAGCAACGCGGGACAGGGAAACACTGAAGCTTTCTTT. Its protein product is CASSNAGQGNTEAFF.

The chain employs TRBV21-1 and TRBJ2-5. TRBV21-1 is designated a pseudogene. The CDR3 sequence is 15 residues long. The CDR3 protein is CASSKGDQDQETQYF. The CDR3 nucleotides read TGTGCCAGCAGCAAAGGGGACCAGGACCAAGAGACCCAGTACTTC.

This chain joins TRBV5-6 and TRBJ2-3; D is unclear. The CDR3 sequence is 13 residues long. V was clipped by 1 base and J by 5 bases, with 8 bases between them. Germline lookup yields CDR1 SGHDT and CDR2 YYEEEE. CDR3: CASSLNEVDTQYF. CDR3 sequence (DNA): TGTGCCAGCAGCTTGAATGAGGTAGATACGCAGTATTTT. The whole variable domain, filled in from reference TRBV5-6 and TRBJ2-3, reads DAGVTQSPTHLIKTRGQQVTLRCSPKSGHDTVSWYQQALGQGPQFIFQYYEEEERQRGNFPDRFSGHQFPNYSSELNVNALLLGDSALYLCASSLNEVDTQYFGPGTRLTVL.

The genes are TRBV6-5 and TRBJ2-7, with D unclear. Germline V gene lookup returns CDR1 MNHEY and CDR2 SVGAGI. The CDR3 contains 14 residues. With 8 bases removed from V and 0 bases from J, the gap between germline ends came to 14 bases. Here the CDR3 DNA reads TGTGCCAGCCTCGCGGCACCGAGCTCCTACGAGCAGTACTTC. This translates into CASLAAPSSYEQYF.

V usage is TRBV7-2 and J usage is TRBJ2-3; D unclear. Germline assignment: CDR1 SGHTA and CDR2 FQGNSA. The CDR3 has 12 amino acids. V lost 5 bases and J lost 2, with 5 bases in between. The CDR3 here is CASSQATDTQYF. CDR3 DNA sequence: TGTGCCAGCAGCCAGGCCACAGATACGCAGTATTTT. Full variable domain (missing parts from reference TRBV7-2 and TRBJ2-3): GAGVSQSPSNKVTEKGKDVELRCDPISGHTALYWYRQSLGQGLEFLIYFQGNSAPDKSGLPSDRFSAERTGGSVSTLTIQRTQQEDSAVYLCASSQATDTQYFGPGTRLTVL.

The sample holds many counts of this clone. This rearrangement joins TRBV18 to TRBJ1-5, with a weak D call TRBD1 (6 bases). Between the trimmed V and J ends, which lost 6 bases and 7 bases, there was a span of 16 bases. This CDR3 has 14 amino acids. Per the germline V gene, CDR1 is KGHSH and CDR2 is LQKENI. The CDR3 DNA sequence: TGTGCCAGCTCCCCGGGGGGGGCGAGCCAGCCCCAGCATTTT. It translates to CASSPGGASQPQHF.

The chain recombines TRBV12-3 or TRBV12-4 with TRBJ2-4; perhaps TRBD2 as D (5 bases). V shed 3 bases and J shed 13 bases, with 7 bases lying between them. The CDR3 runs to 10 residues. CDR3: CASSLGVQYF. CDR3 DNA sequence: TGTGCCAGCAGTTTGGGAGTACAGTACTTC.

The rearrangement uses TRBV7-2 and TRBJ2-1; the match to TRBD2 covers 7 bases. CDR1 is SGHTA, CDR2 FQGNSA, per germline. The CDR3 extends over 16 amino acids. Trimming took 1 base from V and 2 from J; bases not matched to a gene: 5. CDR3 residues: CASSLVGGRTYNEQFF. The CDR3, as DNA: TGTGCCAGCAGCTTAGTGGGCGGGAGAACCTACAATGAGCAGTTCTTC.

V is TRBV30 and J is TRBJ1-5; D gene unclear. Trimming pared 2 bases from V and 4 bases from J, leaving 9 bases between. Looked up from germline, CDR1 is GTSNPN and CDR2 is SVGIG (reference sequence). The CDR3 length is 13 residues. The CDR3 sequence: CAWSSGDNQPQHF. CDR3 bases: TGTGCCTGGAGTTCCGGAGATAATCAGCCCCAGCATTTT. Full variable domain (outside the CDR3, taken from reference TRBV30 and TRBJ1-5): SQTIHQWPATLVQPVGSPLSLECTVEGTSNPNLYWYRQAAGRGLQLLFYSVGIGQISSEVPQNLSASRPQDRQFILSSKKLLLSDSGFYLCAWSSGDNQPQHFGDGTRLSIL.

The CDR3 protein is CAIRDRAPAYEQYF. The CDR3 nucleotides are TGTGCCATCAGAGACCGGGCCCCCGCCTACGAGCAGTACTTC. V usage is TRBV10-3 and J usage is TRBJ2-7; D is uncertain. Trimming shortened V by 6 bases and J by 2 bases, and 14 bases separated the two germline ends. Germline values: CDR1 ENHRY, CDR2 SYGVKD. This CDR3 has 14 residues.

The V and J genes are TRBV5-5 and TRBJ2-7; 9 bases are shared with TRBD1. Germline lookup yields CDR1 SGHKS and CDR2 YYEKEE (reference sequence). The CDR3 covers 14 residues. J gave up 9 bases and V 3 bases, and 10 bases lay outside the gene matches. CDR3 region: CASSSRDRAPRQYF. In DNA, the CDR3 is TGTGCCAGCAGCTCGAGGGACAGGGCCCCGAGGCAGTACTTC.

This chain links TRBV4-3 with TRBJ1-2; 9 bases are a match to TRBD1. Per germline, CDR1 LGHNA and CDR2 YSLEER. This CDR3 comprises 13 residues. Losses at the gene ends were 4 bases for V and 7 bases for J; bases not matched to a gene: 4. CDR3 bases: TGCGCCAGCAGCCGTGACAGGGGGTTTGGCTACACCTTC. Residues: CASSRDRGFGYTF.

The rearrangement joins TRBV15 to TRBJ1-2; D gene uncertain. The germline gives CDR1 LNHNV, CDR2 YYDKDF (reference sequence). The V end lost 0 bases, the J end lost 5 bases, and 13 bases lay between the germline ends. This CDR3 is 15 amino acids long. As DNA, the CDR3 is TGTGCCACCAGCAGAGATTCTGGGCGGACTTATGGCTACACCTTC. The encoded protein is CATSRDSGRTYGYTF.

This sequence joins TRBV28 and TRBJ2-7; D is possibly TRBD1 (6 bases). Germline V gene sequence: CDR1 MDHEN, CDR2 SYDVKM. This CDR3 has 16 amino acids. V shed 5 bases and J shed 0 bases, with 17 bases lying between them. Here the CDR3 DNA reads TGTGCCAGCAGTCAATCGGGACACTTAAGCTCCTACGAGCAGTACTTC. It encodes CASSQSGHLSSYEQYF.

The J gene is TRBJ2-7, the V gene TRBV28, with D perhaps TRBD1 or TRBD2 (5 bases each). The germline gives CDR1 MDHEN, CDR2 SYDVKM. V was trimmed by 7 bases and J by 9 bases, leaving 28 bases between them. This CDR3 comprises 16 residues. The CDR3 reads CASTPPLRDAFRVQYF. The DNA for the CDR3 is TGTGCCAGCACTCCCCCACTCCGGGACGCGTTTAGGGTGCAGTACTTC.

Only one count was recorded for this clone. The rearrangement joins TRBV7-2 to TRBJ2-2; TRBD1 or TRBD2 may be the D gene (5 bases each). Trimming shortened V by 1 base and J by 1 base, and 7 bases separated the two germline ends. CDR1 is SGHTA, CDR2 FQGNSA, per germline. CDR3 length equals 15 residues. CDR3: CASSLVGGNTGELFF. DNA of the CDR3: TGTGCCAGCAGCTTAGTTGGGGGGAACACCGGGGAGCTGTTTTTT.

The V and J genes are TRBV5-8 and TRBJ1-2; 7 bases are shared with TRBD1. Germline lookup yields CDR1 SGHTS and CDR2 YDEGEE. V was clipped by 0 bases and J by 4 bases; unmatched bases: 6. The CDR3 runs to 15 residues. In DNA form, the CDR3 reads TGTGCCAGCAGCTTGGGACAGGGACTTCTCTATGGCTACACCTTC. Translating it yields CASSLGQGLLYGYTF.

V gene TRBV28 combines with J gene TRBJ1-3; D is undetermined. Germline V gives CDR1 MDHEN, CDR2 SYDVKM. The length of the CDR3 is 13 residues. Trimming removed 1 base from V and 3 bases from J, with 4 bases in between. The CDR3 region has the DNA TGTGCCAGCAGTTTATCCGGTGGAAACACCATATATTTT. Translation gives CASSLSGGNTIYF.